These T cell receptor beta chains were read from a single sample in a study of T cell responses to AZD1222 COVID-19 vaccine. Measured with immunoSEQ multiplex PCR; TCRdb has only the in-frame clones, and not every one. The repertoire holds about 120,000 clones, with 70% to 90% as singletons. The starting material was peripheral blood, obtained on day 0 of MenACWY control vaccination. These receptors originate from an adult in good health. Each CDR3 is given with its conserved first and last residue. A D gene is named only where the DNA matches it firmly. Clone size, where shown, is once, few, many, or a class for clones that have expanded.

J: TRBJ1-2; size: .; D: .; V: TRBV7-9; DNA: TGTGCCAGCAGCGATACTGACAGGTCTCCAGATGGCTACACCTTC; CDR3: CASSDTDRSPDGYTF
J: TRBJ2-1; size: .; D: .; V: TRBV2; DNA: TGTGCCAGGCAACGGGGGCCGAGCTCCTACAATGAGCAGTTCTTC; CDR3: CARQRGPSSYNEQFF
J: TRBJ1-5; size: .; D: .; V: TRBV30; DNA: TGTGCCTGGAGTGTAGAGGGGAGACAGCCCCAGCATTTT; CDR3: CAWSVEGRQPQHF
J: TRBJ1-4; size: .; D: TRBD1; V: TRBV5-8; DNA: TGTGCCAGCAGTGAGACAGGGGGCGCGGTCAATGAAAAACTGTTTTTT; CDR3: CASSETGGAVNEKLFF
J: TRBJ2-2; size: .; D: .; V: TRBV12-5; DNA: TGTGCTAGTGGTTTGGTATGGAGTGGGCCAAATAACACCGGGGAGCTGTTTTTT; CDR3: CASGLVWSGPNNTGELFF
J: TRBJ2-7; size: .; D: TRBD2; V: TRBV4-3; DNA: TGCGCCAGCAGCCAAGAAACAGGGACTAGCGGACTCTACGAGCAGTACTTC; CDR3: CASSQETGTSGLYEQYF
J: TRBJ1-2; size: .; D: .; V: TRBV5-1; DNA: TGCGCCAGCAGCCAACCACAGGAGGGGTATGGCTACACCTTC; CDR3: CASSQPQEGYGYTF
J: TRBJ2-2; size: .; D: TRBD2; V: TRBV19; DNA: TGTGCCAGTAGTAGACCAGCGGGGGTCCCGAACACCGGGGAGCTGTTTTTT; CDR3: CASSRPAGVPNTGELFF
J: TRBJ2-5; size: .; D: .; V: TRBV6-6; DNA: TGTGCCAGCAGGGGGCTAATGCAGGACGAGACCCAGTACTTC; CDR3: CASRGLMQDETQYF
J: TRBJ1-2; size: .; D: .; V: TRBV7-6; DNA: TGTGCCAGCAGCCCCACGGCAGGTCCTCCGCGTGGCTACACCTTC; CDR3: CASSPTAGPPRGYTF
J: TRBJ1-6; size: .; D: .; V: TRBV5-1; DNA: TGCGCCAGCAGCTTGATCACAGGGAATGATTCACCCCTCCACTTT; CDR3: CASSLITGNDSPLHF
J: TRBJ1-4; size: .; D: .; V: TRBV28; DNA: TGTGCCAGCAGCTGGGGCCCGGGAGGGGCGGTTGAAAAACTGTTTTTT; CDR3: CASSWGPGGAVEKLFF
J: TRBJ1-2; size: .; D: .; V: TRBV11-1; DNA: TGTGCCAGCAGCCCCATTGGGGTAGTGAGTGGCTACACCTTC; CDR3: CASSPIGVVSGYTF
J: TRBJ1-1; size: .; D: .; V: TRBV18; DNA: TGTGCCAGCTCATCCCTCGACAGGAACACTGAAGCTTTCTTT; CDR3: CASSSLDRNTEAFF
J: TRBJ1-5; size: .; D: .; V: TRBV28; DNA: TGTGCCAGCAGCCTCGACAGCGATCAGCCCCAGCATTTT; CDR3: CASSLDSDQPQHF
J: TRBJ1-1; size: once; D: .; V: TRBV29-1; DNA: TGCAGCGTCGGGACAACCCAGAACACTGAAGCTTTCTTT; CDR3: CSVGTTQNTEAFF
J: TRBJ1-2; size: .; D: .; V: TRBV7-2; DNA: TGTGCCAGCAGCTTAGTGGTGGGGGATGGCTACACCTTC; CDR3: CASSLVVGDGYTF
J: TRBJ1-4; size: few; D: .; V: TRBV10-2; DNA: TGCGCCAGCAGTGGTGGAGGAGATGAAAAACTGTTTTTT; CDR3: CASSGGGDEKLFF
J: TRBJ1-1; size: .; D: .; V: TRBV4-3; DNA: TGCGCCAGCAGCCAAGACGCAGGGGCTGAAGCTTTCTTT; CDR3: CASSQDAGAEAFF
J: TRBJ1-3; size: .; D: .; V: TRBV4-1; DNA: TGCGCCAGCAGCCAAGTGGTGTCACTCTCTGGAAACACCATATATTTT; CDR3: CASSQVVSLSGNTIYF
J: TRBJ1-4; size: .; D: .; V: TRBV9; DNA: TGTGCCAGCAGCGCTACAGTTCAGGCTAATGAAAAACTGTTTTTT; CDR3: CASSATVQANEKLFF
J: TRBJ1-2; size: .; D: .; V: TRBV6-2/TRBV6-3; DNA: TGTGCCAGCAGTGCTACGCCCCTTCATAGCTATGGCTACACCTTC; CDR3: CASSATPLHSYGYTF
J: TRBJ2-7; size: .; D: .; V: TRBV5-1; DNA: TGCGCCAGCAGCTTGGGGTCCTCCTACGAGCAGTACTTC; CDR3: CASSLGSSYEQYF
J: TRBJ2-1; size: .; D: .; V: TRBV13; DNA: TGTGCCAGCAGCTTCGGGGGAAAGCAGTTCTTC; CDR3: CASSFGGKQFF
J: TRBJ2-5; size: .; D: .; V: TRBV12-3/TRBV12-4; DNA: TGTGCCAGCAGTTTGGGGTTTCAAGAGACCCAGTACTTC; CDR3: CASSLGFQETQYF
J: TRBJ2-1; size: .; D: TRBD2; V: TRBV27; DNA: TGTGCCAGCAGTTTAATCGCTGGTATGGCGGGGGGGCCCAATGAGCAGTTCTTC; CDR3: CASSLIAGMAGGPNEQFF
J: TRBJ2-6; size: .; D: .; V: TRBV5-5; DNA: TGTGCCAGCAGCTTGCATGGCACCTCTGGGGCCAACGTCCTGACTTTC; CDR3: CASSLHGTSGANVLTF
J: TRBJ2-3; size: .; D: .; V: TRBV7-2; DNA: TGTGCCAGCAGCGCGCAAAACAGGGTAAGGCGCGGAGATACGCAGTATTTT; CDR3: CASSAQNRVRRGDTQYF
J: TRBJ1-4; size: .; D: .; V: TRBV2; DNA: TGTGCCAGCAGGCCACAGTCGGAAAAACTGTTTTTT; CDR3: CASRPQSEKLFF
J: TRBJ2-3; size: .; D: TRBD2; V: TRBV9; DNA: TGTGCCAGCAGCTTCCAGCGGGGGGGTTCGGATACGCAGTATTTT; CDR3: CASSFQRGGSDTQYF
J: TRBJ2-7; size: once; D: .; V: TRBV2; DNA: TGTGCCAGCAGCCCCCGGGACGCCATCACCCCCGAGCAGTACTTC; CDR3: CASSPRDAITPEQYF
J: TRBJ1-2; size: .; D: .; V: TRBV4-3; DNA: TGCGCCAGCAGCCAAGATATGGGGGACGGCTACACCTTC; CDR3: CASSQDMGDGYTF
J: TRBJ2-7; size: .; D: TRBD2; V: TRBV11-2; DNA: TGTGCCAGCAGGTTACTAGCGTCTACCTACGAGCAGTACTTC; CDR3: CASRLLASTYEQYF
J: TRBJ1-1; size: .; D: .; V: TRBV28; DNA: TGTGCCAGCAGTCCCTGGGGTTGGGGGGCGGGCACTGAAGCTTTCTTT; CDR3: CASSPWGWGAGTEAFF
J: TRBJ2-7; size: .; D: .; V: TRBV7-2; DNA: TGTGCCAGCAGCTTAGGGGGGACCCGTACTCCCTCCTACGAGCAGTACTTC; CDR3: CASSLGGTRTPSYEQYF
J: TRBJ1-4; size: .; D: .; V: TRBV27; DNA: TGTGCCAGCAGTTTAGCAGGGGCGCGGAGGGAAAAACTGTTTTTT; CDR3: CASSLAGARREKLFF
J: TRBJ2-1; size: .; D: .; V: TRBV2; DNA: TGTGCCAGCAGTGAAGCGCTTCAGTGGAAGCCAAGCGACAATGAGCAGTTCTTC; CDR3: CASSEALQWKPSDNEQFF
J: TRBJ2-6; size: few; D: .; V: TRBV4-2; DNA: TGTGCCAGCAGCCAAGATTCCCACGGAGGCCGCTCTGGGGCCAACGTCCTGACTTTC; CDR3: CASSQDSHGGRSGANVLTF
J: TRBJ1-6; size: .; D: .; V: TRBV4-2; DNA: TGTGCCAGCAGCCAAGATATTTGGCAGGAGAAACCCCTCCACTTT; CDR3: CASSQDIWQEKPLHF
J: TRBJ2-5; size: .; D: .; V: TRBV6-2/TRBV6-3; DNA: TGTGCCAGCAGTTACGGTGGGAACCAAGAGACCCAGTACTTC; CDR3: CASSYGGNQETQYF
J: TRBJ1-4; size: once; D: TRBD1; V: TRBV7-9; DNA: TGTGCCAGCACCCTAATGACAGGGGCTAATGAAAAACTGTTTTTT; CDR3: CASTLMTGANEKLFF
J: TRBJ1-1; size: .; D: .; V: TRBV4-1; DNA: TGCGCCAGCAGCAATGTGTTGGGGGGGAACACTGAAGCTTTCTTT; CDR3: CASSNVLGGNTEAFF
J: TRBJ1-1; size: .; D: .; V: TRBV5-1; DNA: TGCGCCAGCAGCTTTTGGGGAATGAACACTGAAGCTTTCTTT; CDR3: CASSFWGMNTEAFF
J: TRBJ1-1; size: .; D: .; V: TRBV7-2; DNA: TGTGCCAGCAGCTCCTTGGGCCAGGGGATGAACACTGAAGCTTTCTTT; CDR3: CASSSLGQGMNTEAFF
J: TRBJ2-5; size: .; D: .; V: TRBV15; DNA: TGTGCCACCAGCAGAGATCTTTCAGGGGCGGAGACCCAGTACTTC; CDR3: CATSRDLSGAETQYF
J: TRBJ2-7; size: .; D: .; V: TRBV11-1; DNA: TGTGCCAGCAGCTTAGTTGGGACGAGCTCCTACGAGCAGTACTTC; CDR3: CASSLVGTSSYEQYF
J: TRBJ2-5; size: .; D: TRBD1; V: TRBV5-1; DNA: TGCGCCAGCGGGACAGGCGGGGATGAGACCCAGTACTTC; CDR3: CASGTGGDETQYF
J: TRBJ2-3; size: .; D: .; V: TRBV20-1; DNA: TGCAGTGCCCCTCACTATACGCAGTATTTT; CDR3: CSAPHYTQYF
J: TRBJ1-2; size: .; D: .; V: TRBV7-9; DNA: TGTGCCAGCAGAACTCCTCTCGGGCGCCACTATGGCTACACCTTC; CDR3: CASRTPLGRHYGYTF